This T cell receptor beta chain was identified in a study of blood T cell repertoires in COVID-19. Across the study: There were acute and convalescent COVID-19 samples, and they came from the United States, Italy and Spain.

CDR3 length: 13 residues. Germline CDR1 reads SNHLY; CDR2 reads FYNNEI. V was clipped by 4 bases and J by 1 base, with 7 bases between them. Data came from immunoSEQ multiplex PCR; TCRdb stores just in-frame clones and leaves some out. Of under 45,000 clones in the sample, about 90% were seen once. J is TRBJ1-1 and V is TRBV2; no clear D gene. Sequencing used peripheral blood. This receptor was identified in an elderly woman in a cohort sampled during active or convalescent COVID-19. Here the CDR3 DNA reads TGTGCCAGCAGTGGTAACGGGAACACTGAAGCTTTCTTT. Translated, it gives CASSGNGNTEAFF.